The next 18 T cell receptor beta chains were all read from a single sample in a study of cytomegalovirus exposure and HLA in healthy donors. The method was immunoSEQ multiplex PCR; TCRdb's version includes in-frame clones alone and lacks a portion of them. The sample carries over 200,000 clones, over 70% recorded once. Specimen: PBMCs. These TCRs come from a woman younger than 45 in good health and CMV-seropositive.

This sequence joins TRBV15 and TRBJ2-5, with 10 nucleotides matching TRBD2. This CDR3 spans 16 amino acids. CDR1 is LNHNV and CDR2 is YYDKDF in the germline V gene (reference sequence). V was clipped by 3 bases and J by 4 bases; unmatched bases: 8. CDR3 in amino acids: CATSRELAGLGETQYF. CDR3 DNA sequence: TGTGCCACCAGCAGGGAACTAGCGGGATTAGGAGAGACCCAGTACTTC.

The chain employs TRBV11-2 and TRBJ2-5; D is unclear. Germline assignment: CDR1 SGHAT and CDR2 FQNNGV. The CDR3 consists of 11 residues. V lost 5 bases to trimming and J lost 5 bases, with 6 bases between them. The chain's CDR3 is CASSQGETQYF. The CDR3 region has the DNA TGTGCCAGCAGCCAAGGGGAGACCCAGTACTTC.

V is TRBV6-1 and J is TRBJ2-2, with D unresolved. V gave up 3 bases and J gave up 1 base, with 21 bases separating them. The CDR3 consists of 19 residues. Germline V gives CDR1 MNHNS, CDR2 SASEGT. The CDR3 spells CASSDKVRLLLRNTGELFF. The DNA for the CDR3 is TGTGCCAGCAGTGATAAAGTACGCCTCCTGTTAAGGAACACCGGGGAGCTGTTTTTT.

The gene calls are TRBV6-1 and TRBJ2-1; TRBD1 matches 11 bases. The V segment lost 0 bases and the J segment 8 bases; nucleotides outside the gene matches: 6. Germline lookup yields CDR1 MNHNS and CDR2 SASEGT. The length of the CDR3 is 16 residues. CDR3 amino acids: CASSEAPGQGGDEQFF. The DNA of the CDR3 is TGTGCCAGCAGTGAAGCCCCGGGACAGGGGGGAGATGAGCAGTTCTTC.

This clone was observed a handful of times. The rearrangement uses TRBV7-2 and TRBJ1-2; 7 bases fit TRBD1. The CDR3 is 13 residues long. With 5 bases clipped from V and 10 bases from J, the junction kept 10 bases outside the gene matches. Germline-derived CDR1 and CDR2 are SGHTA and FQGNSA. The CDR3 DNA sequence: TGTGCCAGCAGCCCCGACAGGGAGGTAGCCTACACCTTC. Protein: CASSPDREVAYTF.

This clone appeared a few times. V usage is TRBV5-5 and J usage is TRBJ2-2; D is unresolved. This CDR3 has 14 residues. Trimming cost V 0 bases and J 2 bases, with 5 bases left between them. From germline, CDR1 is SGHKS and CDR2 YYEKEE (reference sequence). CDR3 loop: CASSLAPNTGELFF. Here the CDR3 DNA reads TGTGCCAGCAGCTTGGCACCAAACACCGGGGAGCTGTTTTTT.

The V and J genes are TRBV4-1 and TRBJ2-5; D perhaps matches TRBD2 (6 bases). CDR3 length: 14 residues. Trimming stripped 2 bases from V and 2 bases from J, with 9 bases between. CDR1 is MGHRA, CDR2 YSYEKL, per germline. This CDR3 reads CASSQPGLQETQYF. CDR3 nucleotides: TGCGCCAGCAGCCAACCGGGACTTCAAGAGACCCAGTACTTC.

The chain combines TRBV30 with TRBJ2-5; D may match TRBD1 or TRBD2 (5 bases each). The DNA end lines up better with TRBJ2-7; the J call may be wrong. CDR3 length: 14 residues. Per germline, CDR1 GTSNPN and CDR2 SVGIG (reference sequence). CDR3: CAWSVYRDDYEQYF. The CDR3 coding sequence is TGTGCCTGGAGTGTATATCGGGACGACTACGAGCAGTACTTC.

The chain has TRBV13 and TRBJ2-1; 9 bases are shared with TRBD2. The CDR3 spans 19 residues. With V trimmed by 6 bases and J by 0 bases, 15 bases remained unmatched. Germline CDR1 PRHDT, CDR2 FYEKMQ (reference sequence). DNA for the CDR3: TGTGCCAGCAGACATACACCGGGACTAGCCCGGAGCTCCTACAATGAGCAGTTCTTC. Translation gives CASRHTPGLARSSYNEQFF.

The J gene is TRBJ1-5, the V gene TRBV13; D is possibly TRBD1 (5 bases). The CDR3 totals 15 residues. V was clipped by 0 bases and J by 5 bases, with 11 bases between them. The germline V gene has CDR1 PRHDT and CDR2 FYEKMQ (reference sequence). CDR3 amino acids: CASSLGGTGYQPQHF. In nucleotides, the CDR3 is TGTGCCAGCAGCTTAGGCGGGACGGGTTATCAGCCCCAGCATTTT.

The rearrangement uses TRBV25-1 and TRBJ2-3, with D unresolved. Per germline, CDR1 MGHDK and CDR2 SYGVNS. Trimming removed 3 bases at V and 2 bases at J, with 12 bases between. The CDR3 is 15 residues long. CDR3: CASSDMSTNTDTQYF. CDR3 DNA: TGTGCCAGCAGTGATATGTCTACCAACACAGATACGCAGTATTTT.

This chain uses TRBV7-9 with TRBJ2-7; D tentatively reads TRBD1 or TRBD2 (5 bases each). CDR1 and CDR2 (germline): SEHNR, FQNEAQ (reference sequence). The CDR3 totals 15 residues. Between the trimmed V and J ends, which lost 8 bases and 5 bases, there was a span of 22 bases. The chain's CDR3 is CASEAPGALRDEQYF. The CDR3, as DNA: TGTGCCAGCGAAGCACCCGGGGCCCTAAGAGACGAGCAGTACTTC.

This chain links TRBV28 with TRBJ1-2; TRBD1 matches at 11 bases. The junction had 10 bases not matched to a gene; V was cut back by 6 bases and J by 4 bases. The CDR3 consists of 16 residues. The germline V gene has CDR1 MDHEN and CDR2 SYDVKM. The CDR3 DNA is TGTGCCAGCAGCCAACTGGACAGGGGGCGAAGCTATGGCTACACCTTC. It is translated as CASSQLDRGRSYGYTF.

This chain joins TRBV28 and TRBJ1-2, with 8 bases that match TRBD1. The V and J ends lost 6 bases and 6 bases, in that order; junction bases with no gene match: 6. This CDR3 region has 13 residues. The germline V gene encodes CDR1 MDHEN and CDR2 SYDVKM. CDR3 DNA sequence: TGTGCCAGCAGCCGACAGGGGAGGGATGGCTACACCTTC. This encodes CASSRQGRDGYTF.

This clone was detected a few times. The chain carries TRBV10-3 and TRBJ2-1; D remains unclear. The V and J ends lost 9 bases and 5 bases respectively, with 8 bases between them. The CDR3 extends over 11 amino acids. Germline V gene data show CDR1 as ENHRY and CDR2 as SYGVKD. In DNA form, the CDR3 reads TGTGCCATAGCCCGGAACAATGAGCAGTTCTTC. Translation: CAIARNNEQFF.

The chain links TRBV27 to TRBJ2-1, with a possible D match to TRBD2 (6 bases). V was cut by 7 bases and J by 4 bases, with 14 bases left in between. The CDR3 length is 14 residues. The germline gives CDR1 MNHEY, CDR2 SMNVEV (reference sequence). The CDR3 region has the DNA TGTGCCAGCAAGGTACCTGGGGGGTACAATGAGCAGTTCTTC. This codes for CASKVPGGYNEQFF.

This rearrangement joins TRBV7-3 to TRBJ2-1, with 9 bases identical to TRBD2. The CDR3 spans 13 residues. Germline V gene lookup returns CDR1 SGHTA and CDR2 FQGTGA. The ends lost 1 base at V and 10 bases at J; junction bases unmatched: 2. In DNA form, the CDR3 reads TGTGCCAGCAGCTTAAATCTAGCGGGAGAGCAGTTCTTC. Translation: CASSLNLAGEQFF.

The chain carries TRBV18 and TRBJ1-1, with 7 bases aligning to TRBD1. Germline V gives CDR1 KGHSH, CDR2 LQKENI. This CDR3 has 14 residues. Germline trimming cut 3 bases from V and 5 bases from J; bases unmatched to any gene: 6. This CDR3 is CASSPDRVRTEAFF. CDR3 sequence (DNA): TGTGCCAGCTCACCCGACAGGGTGAGAACTGAAGCTTTCTTT.